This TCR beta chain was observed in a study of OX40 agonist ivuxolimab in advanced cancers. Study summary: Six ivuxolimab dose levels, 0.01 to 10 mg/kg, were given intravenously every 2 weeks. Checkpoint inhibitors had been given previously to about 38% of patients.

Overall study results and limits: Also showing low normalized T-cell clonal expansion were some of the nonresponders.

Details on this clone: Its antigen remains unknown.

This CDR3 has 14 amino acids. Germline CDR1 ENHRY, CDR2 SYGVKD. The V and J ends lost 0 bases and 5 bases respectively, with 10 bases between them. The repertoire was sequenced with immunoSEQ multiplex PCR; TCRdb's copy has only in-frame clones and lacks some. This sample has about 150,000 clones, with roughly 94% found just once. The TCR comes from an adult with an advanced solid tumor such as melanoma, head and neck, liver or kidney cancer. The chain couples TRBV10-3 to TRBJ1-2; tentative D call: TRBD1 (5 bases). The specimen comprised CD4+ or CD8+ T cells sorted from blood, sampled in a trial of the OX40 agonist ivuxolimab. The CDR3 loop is CAISESTEGYGYTF. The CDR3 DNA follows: TGTGCCATCAGTGAGTCGACGGAGGGGTATGGCTACACCTTC.